This T cell receptor beta chain was identified in a study of breast tumors, draining lymph nodes, adjacent tissues. Germline CDR1 reads LNHDA; CDR2 reads SQIVND (reference sequence). The V and J ends lost 3 bases and 8 bases respectively, with 5 bases between them. The CDR3 loop spans 11 amino acids. TCRdb processed the multiplex PCR reads anew with MiXCR; each CDR3 protein has one entry. The table shows fewer than 200,000 distinct CDR3 sequences, with roughly a third occurring only once. Breast cancer patients provided tissue from their axillary draining lymph nodes. This clonotype was observed at least ten times.

The chain links TRBV19 to TRBJ1-5; D unclear. The sequenced material came from axillary lymph node tissue. This receptor was obtained from a female donor with breast cancer. Some clones in this sample may be carry-over from other donors' samples. The CDR3 loop is CASSIGEPQHF. The CDR3 nucleotides are TGTGCCAGTAGTATTGGTGAGCCCCAGCATTTT.